This T cell receptor beta chain appears in the sequencing data of a study of a mutant IDH1 vaccine in newly diagnosed glioma. Study in general: The first vaccination came 4-6 weeks after radiotherapy alone, or with temozolomide cycles. Therapy received beforehand was radiotherapy, temozolomide, or both, with most patients given both.

The germline CDR1 and CDR2 sequences are SGDLS and YYNGEE. V was clipped by 2 bases and J by 3 bases, with 6 bases between them. The CDR3 loop spans 13 amino acids. Clones were read by immunoSEQ multiplex PCR, and TCRdb kept only the in-frame ones, dropping some. Counted here are tens of thousands of clones, around 78% occurring once; the ten biggest clones make up approximately 6.7%. Overall study results and limits: Patients showed vaccine-induced immune responses at a rate of approximately 95%.

Documented time point: week 23, last vaccination. Mutant IDH1 20-mer peptide, at 300 ug, made up each vaccine dose, with topical imiquimod. Each of the donors came in with new WHO grade 3 or 4 astrocytomas that were IDH1-mutant and ATRX-lost. Note on this clone: As yet, its antigen is unknown.

Sequenced here: PBMCs, sampled from a glioma patient whose treatment included an IDH1 peptide vaccine. This TCR was recovered from a woman aged 40 to 50 with glioma. Some clones in this sample may be carry-over from other donors' samples. The chain employs TRBV9 and TRBJ1-3; D gene ambiguous. The CDR3 region is CASSVAGGNTIYF. CDR3 DNA: TGTGCCAGCAGCGTGGCAGGTGGAAACACCATATATTTT.